A selection of T cell receptor beta chains follows, all from one sample in a study of blood T cell repertoires in COVID-19. Clones were sequenced by immunoSEQ multiplex PCR, and TCRdb holds only the in-frame ones, with some missing. The repertoire holds approximately 85,000 clones, with 80% to 90% as singletons. Source material: peripheral blood. The receptors stem from a man in his forties or fifties with active or convalescent COVID-19. CDR3s include the opening cysteine and the closing phenylalanine or tryptophan. The D gene is left open where the match is weak. Not every row has a clone size; where given, it reads once, few, many or a size class.

size,V,D,length,J,CDR3,DNA
NA,TRBV27,NA,12,TRBJ2-1,CASSTTPRQQFF,TGTGCCAGCAGCACCACCCCCAGGCAGCAGTTCTTC
NA,TRBV19,TRBD2,13,TRBJ2-1,CASSGRIYNEQFF,TGTGCCAGTAGCGGGAGGATATACAATGAGCAGTTCTTC
NA,TRBV4-1,TRBD1,20,TRBJ1-5,CASSQSTGAGFFYSNQPQHF,TGCGCCAGCAGCCAATCGACAGGGGCGGGGTTCTTCTATAGCAATCAGCCCCAGCATTTT
NA,TRBV5-1,NA,13,TRBJ2-7,CASTPAGSGEQYF,TGCGCCAGCACCCCGGCAGGGTCGGGCGAGCAGTACTTC
NA,TRBV30,NA,12,TRBJ2-5,CAWRTTGETQYF,TGTGCCTGGCGAACAACGGGAGAGACCCAGTACTTC
NA,TRBV6-2/TRBV6-3,NA,14,TRBJ1-4,CASSEQFPNEKLFF,TGTGCCAGCAGCGAACAGTTCCCTAATGAAAAACTGTTTTTT
NA,TRBV25-1,TRBD2,14,TRBJ2-2,CASSGLAGSGELFF,TGTGCCAGCAGTGGACTAGCGGGATCCGGGGAGCTGTTTTTT
NA,TRBV10-1,NA,12,TRBJ2-7,CASRTEPYEQYF,TGCGCCAGCAGAACAGAACCCTACGAGCAGTACTTC
NA,TRBV5-1,NA,16,TRBJ1-3,CASSLATGGSGNTIYF,TGCGCCAGCAGCTTGGCCACAGGTGGCTCTGGAAACACCATATATTTT
NA,TRBV5-5,NA,14,TRBJ1-2,CASGREDRSYGYTF,TGTGCCAGCGGGAGAGAAGACAGGAGCTATGGCTACACCTTC
NA,TRBV7-6,NA,16,TRBJ2-2,CASSLYGSTNTGELFF,TGTGCCAGCAGCTTATACGGGTCTACGAACACCGGGGAGCTGTTTTTT
NA,TRBV6-5,TRBD2,14,TRBJ2-3,CATRGLAPGDTQYF,TGTGCCACCCGAGGACTAGCTCCGGGGGATACGCAGTATTTT
NA,TRBV5-1,NA,15,TRBJ2-7,CASSLDDPGAYEQYF,TGCGCCAGCAGCTTGGACGACCCGGGGGCCTACGAGCAGTACTTC
NA,TRBV29-1,NA,12,TRBJ2-1,CSVEDPGNEQFF,TGCAGCGTTGAAGATCCGGGAAATGAGCAGTTCTTC
NA,TRBV6-5,NA,15,TRBJ1-2,CASIPGGNIFFSYTF,TGTGCCAGCATCCCCGGCGGTAATATTTTTTTCAGCTACACCTTC
NA,TRBV3-1/TRBV3-2,NA,16,TRBJ1-2,CASSQGGSAGPYGYTF,TGTGCCAGCAGCCAAGGCGGATCCGCGGGGCCCTATGGCTACACCTTC
NA,TRBV4-1,TRBD2,16,TRBJ2-1,CASSQDPGGEFNEQFF,TGCGCCAGCAGCCAAGATCCGGGAGGGGAATTTAATGAGCAGTTCTTC
NA,TRBV5-8,TRBD1,16,TRBJ2-7,CASSSGQVGAHDEQYF,TGTGCCAGCAGCTCGGGACAGGTCGGGGCCCACGACGAGCAGTACTTC
NA,TRBV5-1,TRBD2,17,TRBJ2-3,CASSKDSGIPSTDTQYF,TGCGCCAGCAGCAAGGATAGCGGGATCCCTAGCACAGATACGCAGTATTTT
NA,TRBV19,TRBD1,15,TRBJ2-3,CASSIGTGGADTQYF,TGTGCCAGTAGTATCGGGACAGGGGGCGCAGATACGCAGTATTTT
NA,TRBV3-1/TRBV3-2,NA,14,TRBJ2-7,CASSQVWGPYEQYF,TGTGCCAGCAGCCAAGTTTGGGGGCCCTACGAGCAGTACTTC
NA,TRBV3-1/TRBV3-2,NA,13,TRBJ1-1,CASSQGGNTEAFF,TGTGCCAGCAGCCAAGGAGGGAACACTGAAGCTTTCTTT
NA,TRBV16,TRBD2,16,TRBJ2-3,CASSQSAGGPTDTQYF,TGTGCCAGCAGCCAATCCGCGGGAGGGCCTACAGATACGCAGTATTTT
NA,TRBV10-1,NA,15,TRBJ1-1,CASSESAVMNTEAFF,TGCGCCAGCAGTGAGTCGGCAGTTATGAACACTGAAGCTTTCTTT
few,TRBV11-2,TRBD2,14,TRBJ2-1,CASSFQLTSGEQFF,TGTGCCAGCAGCTTCCAGTTGACTAGCGGTGAGCAGTTCTTC
NA,TRBV7-8,TRBD1,15,TRBJ1-5,CASSSRDRSNQPQHF,TGTGCCAGCAGCTCCCGGGACAGAAGCAATCAGCCCCAGCATTTT
NA,TRBV5-1,NA,14,TRBJ1-2,CASSWTEYAYGYTF,TGCGCCAGCAGCTGGACAGAATATGCCTATGGCTACACCTTC
NA,TRBV6-4,NA,15,TRBJ1-5,CASSAEWTAAQPQHF,TGTGCCAGCAGCGCCGAGTGGACAGCCGCACAGCCCCAGCATTTT
once,TRBV4-2,TRBD1,15,TRBJ2-7,CASSQGTGGDYEQYF,TGTGCCAGCAGCCAAGGGACAGGGGGCGATTACGAGCAGTACTTC
NA,TRBV7-2,NA,15,TRBJ1-6,CASSSQGGHNSPLHF,TGTGCCAGCAGCTCACAGGGAGGGCATAATTCACCCCTCCACTTT
NA,TRBV6-2/TRBV6-3,NA,16,TRBJ1-1,CASSVTPGQLNTEAFF,TGTGCCAGCAGTGTAACCCCGGGACAATTGAACACTGAAGCTTTCTTT
NA,TRBV18,TRBD1,15,TRBJ1-1,CASSPQEGQGTEAFF,TGTGCCAGCTCACCACAGGAAGGACAGGGCACTGAAGCTTTCTTT
NA,TRBV12-5,TRBD1,18,TRBJ1-2,CASGLVHGEGQGARGYTF,TGTGCTAGTGGTTTGGTACACGGGGAAGGACAGGGGGCCCGTGGCTACACCTTC
NA,TRBV4-1,TRBD2,16,TRBJ2-5,CASSLVAGGWQETQYF,TGCGCCAGCAGCCTGGTAGCGGGGGGGTGGCAAGAGACCCAGTACTTC
NA,TRBV30,NA,15,TRBJ1-3,CAWSRTQLTGNTIYF,TGTGCCTGGAGCCGCACGCAACTCACTGGAAACACCATATATTTT
once,TRBV20-1,TRBD2,14,TRBJ2-1,CSASTGGSYNEQFF,TGCAGTGCTAGTACGGGAGGATCCTACAATGAGCAGTTCTTC
NA,TRBV7-2,TRBD2,15,TRBJ2-4,CASSLVSAGGNIQYF,TGTGCCAGCAGCTTAGTGTCTGCGGGGGGAAACATTCAGTACTTC
NA,TRBV12-5,TRBD2,16,TRBJ2-1,CASGPPSGRTYNEQFF,TGTGCTAGTGGCCCTCCTAGCGGGCGCACCTACAATGAGCAGTTCTTC
NA,TRBV19,NA,14,TRBJ2-2,CASSFGKNTGELFF,TGTGCCAGTAGTTTCGGGAAGAACACCGGGGAGCTGTTTTTT
NA,TRBV19,TRBD1,17,TRBJ2-1,CASSIGRTGGKGNEQFF,TGTGCCAGTAGTATCGGTCGGACAGGGGGAAAAGGCAATGAGCAGTTCTTC
NA,TRBV28,TRBD1,15,TRBJ2-7,CASSTTGTGGYEQYF,TGTGCCAGCAGCACTACCGGGACAGGGGGCTACGAGCAGTACTTC
NA,TRBV19,NA,14,TRBJ1-5,CASNPPGLNQPQHF,TGTGCCAGTAATCCCCCAGGGCTAAATCAGCCCCAGCATTTT
once,TRBV29-1,NA,14,TRBJ2-3,CSVAAGSSTDTQYF,TGCAGCGTTGCTGCGGGCTCTAGCACAGATACGCAGTATTTT
NA,TRBV28,NA,13,TRBJ1-1,CASISSGLREAFF,TGTGCCAGCATTTCCTCGGGTTTGCGTGAAGCTTTCTTT